Included here is one T cell receptor (beta chain) sequence, with context. This CDR3 has 12 residues. Germline V lookup: CDR1 GTSNPN, CDR2 SVGIG (reference sequence). The J segment lost 7 bases and the V segment lost 7 bases, leaving 6 bases of the junction unmatched. Use of 60 Vbeta and 13 Jbeta primers characterized the PCR. Study processing details: Unique TCR beta chains numbered approximately 80 million in a later analysis, with 10 million to 14 million shared. The protocol was immunoSEQ multiplex PCR, while the TCRdb copy is restricted to in-frame clones and leaves out a portion. That table gives V, J and clone size, and the DNA gave D and trimming. The sample lists 100,000 to 150,000 clones; over 75% were seen once. This sample is drawn from a study of cytomegalovirus exposure and HLA in healthy donors. Despite likely unrecorded immune exposures, the donors were nominally healthy at the time of sampling.

V is TRBV30 and J is TRBJ2-5; 10 bases line up with TRBD1. This TCR was sampled from a middle-aged woman in good health and CMV-seropositive. The sequencing input was PBMCs. CDR3 DNA sequence: TGTGCCTCCGGACAGGGGGAAGGGACCCAGTACTTC. Translation gives CASGQGEGTQYF.